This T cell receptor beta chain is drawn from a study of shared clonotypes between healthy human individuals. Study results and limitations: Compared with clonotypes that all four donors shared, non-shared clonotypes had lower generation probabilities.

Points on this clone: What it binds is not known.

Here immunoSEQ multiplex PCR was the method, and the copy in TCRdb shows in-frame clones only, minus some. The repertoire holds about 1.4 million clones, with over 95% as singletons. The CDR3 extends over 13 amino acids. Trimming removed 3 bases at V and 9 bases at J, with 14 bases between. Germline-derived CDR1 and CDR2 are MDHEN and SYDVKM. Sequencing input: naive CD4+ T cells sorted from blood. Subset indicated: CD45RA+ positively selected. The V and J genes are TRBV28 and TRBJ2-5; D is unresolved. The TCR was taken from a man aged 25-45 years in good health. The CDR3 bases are TGTGCCAGCAGTTTTGGTCTGACGGTGTCCCAGTACTTC. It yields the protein CASSFGLTVSQYF.